A single sample is the source of the 23 T cell receptor beta chains below, sequenced in a study of blood T cell repertoires in COVID-19. The protocol was immunoSEQ multiplex PCR, while the TCRdb copy is restricted to in-frame clones and leaves out a portion. The sample includes about 140,000 clones, 60% to 85% of them seen just once. The sample comprised peripheral blood. The origin of the receptors is a woman aged 55 to 70 with acute or convalescent COVID-19.

This sequence joins TRBV30 and TRBJ2-1; 7 bases line up with TRBD2. This CDR3 has 13 amino acids. Germline V gene sequence: CDR1 GTSNPN, CDR2 SVGIG (reference sequence). V was clipped by 8 bases and J by 6 bases; unmatched bases: 10. CDR3 sequence: CARWAGARNEQFF. CDR3 nucleotide sequence: TGTGCCCGTTGGGCGGGAGCCCGCAATGAGCAGTTCTTC.

The chain joins TRBV25-1 to TRBJ2-1; a weak D match, TRBD2 (6 bases). Trimming cost V 6 bases and J 7 bases, with 7 bases left between them. Germline loops: CDR1 MGHDK, CDR2 SYGVNS. This CDR3 is built from 11 residues. CDR3 nucleotides: TGTGCCAGCAGAGGAGGGAATGAGCAGTTCTTC. Its translation is CASRGGNEQFF.

The CDR3 spells CASSVVARGDNEQFF. Here the CDR3 DNA reads TGTGCCAGCAGCGTAGTGGCTAGGGGCGACAATGAGCAGTTCTTC. The rearrangement links TRBV9 to TRBJ2-1; tentatively, D is TRBD1 (5 bases). Germline V gene data show CDR1 as SGDLS and CDR2 as YYNGEE. V was cut by 0 bases and J by 5 bases, with 12 bases left in between. The CDR3 contains 15 residues.

This clone occurred a few times. The genes are TRBV28 and TRBJ1-5; 7 bases agree with TRBD1. CDR1 is MDHEN, CDR2 SYDVKM, per germline. The junction had 13 bases not matched to a gene; V was cut back by 3 bases and J by 5 bases. CDR3 length: 17 residues. The CDR3 DNA is TGTGCCAGCAGTTTCCGGCCGACAGGGAGGAGCCATCAGCCCCAGCATTTT. This sequence encodes CASSFRPTGRSHQPQHF.

The chain has TRBV30 and TRBJ2-5; TRBD1 agrees at 7 bases. V lost 0 bases to trimming and J lost 5 bases; unmatched junction nucleotides: 6. CDR3 size: 14 residues. Germline CDR1 is GTSNPN and CDR2 is SVGIG (reference sequence). In DNA form, the CDR3 reads TGTGCCTGGAGTGTCGACAGGGTCGTGGAGACCCAGTACTTC. Residues: CAWSVDRVVETQYF.

In this sample, this clone turned up a few times. The chain employs TRBV28 and TRBJ2-1, with 8 bases that match TRBD2. The V and J ends lost 6 bases and 3 bases, in that order; junction bases with no gene match: 7. There are 15 residues in the CDR3. Germline V lookup: CDR1 MDHEN, CDR2 SYDVKM. This chain's CDR3 is CASSRSGSVYNEQFF. As DNA, the CDR3 is TGTGCCAGCAGCCGGAGCGGGAGCGTCTACAATGAGCAGTTCTTC.

On this clone: The sample has other DNA sequences that encode this CDR3 too. V usage is TRBV5-1 and J usage is TRBJ2-1, with 11 bases matching TRBD2. The CDR3 consists of 16 residues. Germline CDR1 is SGHRS and CDR2 is YFSETQ. The V segment lost 0 bases and the J segment 3 bases; nucleotides outside the gene matches: 2. CDR3 residues: CASSLVTSGSYNEQFF. The CDR3 nucleotides read TGCGCCAGCAGCTTGGTCACTAGCGGGAGCTACAATGAGCAGTTCTTC.

V gene TRBV28 combines with J gene TRBJ1-5; 7 positions agree with TRBD1. The CDR3 sequence is 17 residues long. The germline gives CDR1 MDHEN, CDR2 SYDVKM. V dropped 4 bases and J dropped 3; count of bases not matched to a gene: 12. The CDR3 sequence: CASSSRTGFTPNQPQHF. CDR3 coding DNA: TGTGCCAGCAGTTCGCGGACAGGCTTTACCCCCAATCAGCCCCAGCATTTT.

The V call is TRBV2, the J call TRBJ2-5, with 12 positions matching TRBD2. J was trimmed by 4 bases and V by 6 bases; bases with no gene match: 3. CDR3 length: 14 residues. The germline V gene has CDR1 SNHLY and CDR2 FYNNEI. The CDR3 spells CASRAGLAGETQYF. CDR3 sequence (DNA): TGTGCCAGCAGGGCGGGACTAGCGGGAGAGACCCAGTACTTC.

CDR3 region: CASSLVNKYNEQFF. For the CDR3, the DNA is TGTGCCAGCAGCCTTGTCAACAAATACAATGAGCAGTTCTTC. The J gene is TRBJ2-1, the V gene TRBV11-2, with D unclear. The germline V gene has CDR1 SGHAT and CDR2 FQNNGV. Trimming left V 5 bases short and J 4 bases short, with 12 bases between. The CDR3 totals 14 residues.

The chain combines TRBV15 with TRBJ1-4, with D uncertain. The CDR3 spans 16 residues. V lost 0 bases to trimming and J lost 4 bases, with 12 bases between them. CDR1 and CDR2 from the germline V gene are LNHNV and YYDKDF (reference sequence). The CDR3 DNA reads as TGTGCCACCAGCAGAGATCGAGCCGGAGATAATGAAAAACTGTTTTTT. Translated, it gives CATSRDRAGDNEKLFF.

This chain joins TRBV25-1 and TRBJ1-2, with D unclear. V lost 1 base to trimming and J lost 0 bases, with 3 bases between them. The germline CDR1 and CDR2 sequences are MGHDK and SYGVNS. The CDR3 has 13 residues. The CDR3 DNA reads TGTGCCAGCAGTGAATTCGCTAACTATGGCTACACCTTC. Translation: CASSEFANYGYTF.

Only one count was recorded for this clone. The CDR3: CASTPGELRTEAFF. CDR3 coding DNA: TGTGCCAGCACCCCGGGGGAGCTACGGACTGAAGCTTTCTTT. V usage is TRBV28 and J usage is TRBJ1-1; tentative D call: TRBD1 (5 bases). CDR1 and CDR2 from the germline V gene are MDHEN and SYDVKM. The CDR3 has 14 residues. Trimming removed 7 bases at V and 5 bases at J, with 17 bases between.

V gene TRBV23-1 combines with J gene TRBJ2-7; D is ambiguous. TRBV23-1 is recorded as an ORF, its role being uncertain. V gave up 3 bases and J gave up 2 bases, with 11 bases separating them. The CDR3 length is 14 residues. This chain's CDR3 is CASSHSPKTYEQYF. The DNA of the CDR3 is TGCGCCAGCAGTCACAGTCCGAAGACCTACGAGCAGTACTTC.

The chain has TRBV27 and TRBJ2-7; D is possibly TRBD1 (6 bases). Trimming stripped 6 bases from V and 7 bases from J, with 19 bases between. CDR1 MNHEY and CDR2 SMNVEV come from the germline V gene (reference sequence). The CDR3 loop spans 14 amino acids. CDR3: CASRPTQGSPEQYF. CDR3 in DNA: TGTGCCAGCAGACCCACCCAGGGGTCTCCTGAGCAGTACTTC.

This chain joins TRBV29-1 and TRBJ2-1; 9 bases are shared with TRBD2. The CDR3 extends over 14 amino acids. With 6 bases clipped from V and 3 bases from J, the junction kept 6 bases outside the gene matches. CDR1 is SQVTM and CDR2 is ANQGSEA in the germline V gene. CDR3 region: CSVNSGSLYNEQFF. The CDR3 DNA is TGCAGCGTAAATAGCGGGAGTCTCTACAATGAGCAGTTCTTC.

The chain uses TRBV7-9 and TRBJ2-1; D is undetermined. This CDR3 is built from 15 residues. The germline V gene encodes CDR1 SEHNR and CDR2 FQNEAQ (reference sequence). V was clipped by 8 bases and J by 0 bases, with 14 bases between them. The CDR3 region is CASLRPGSSYNEQFF. CDR3 sequence (DNA): TGTGCCAGCCTCAGACCGGGTAGCTCCTACAATGAGCAGTTCTTC.

This clone was detected ten times or more. The chain couples TRBV6-5 to TRBJ1-5; a weak D match, TRBD1 (5 bases). Trimming cost V 6 bases and J 0 bases, with 12 bases left between them. The germline gives CDR1 MNHEY, CDR2 SVGAGI. The length of the CDR3 is 15 residues. The DNA of the CDR3 is TGTGCCAGCAGGATCAGGGAATATAGCAATCAGCCCCAGCATTTT. Its translation is CASRIREYSNQPQHF.

The CDR3 nucleotides read TGTGCCAGCAGCTTGGCCGTTACTAGCCGATCCTACGAGCAGTACTTC. Translating it yields CASSLAVTSRSYEQYF. The rearrangement links TRBV5-6 to TRBJ2-7; possibly TRBD2 for D (6 bases). The CDR3 spans 16 residues. The germline V gene has CDR1 SGHDT and CDR2 YYEEEE. Trimming pared 0 bases from V and 1 base from J, leaving 14 bases between.

Only a few counts were recorded for this clone. This rearrangement joins TRBV30 to TRBJ2-7, with D uncertain. Per the germline V gene, CDR1 is GTSNPN and CDR2 is SVGIG (reference sequence). Trimming cost V 5 bases and J 0 bases, with 5 bases left between them. This CDR3 is built from 11 residues. CDR3 sequence (DNA): TGTGCCTGGGGACGCTCCTACGAGCAGTACTTC. Translating it yields CAWGRSYEQYF.

This clone was counted a few times. CDR3 region: CASSQEVGQTYEQYF. The CDR3 DNA is TGTGCCAGCAGCCAAGAAGTAGGACAGACTTACGAGCAGTACTTC. This chain connects TRBV3-1 (or the pseudogene TRBV3-2) to TRBJ2-7; the D gene is possibly TRBD1 (6 bases). This CDR3 region has 15 residues. V lost 0 bases and J lost 4, with 13 bases in between. CDR1 and CDR2 from the germline V gene are LGHDT and YNNKEL (reference sequence).

The rearrangement uses TRBV6-5 and TRBJ2-1; D possibly corresponds to TRBD1 (7 bases). Trimming removed 8 bases from V and 6 bases from J, with 17 bases in between. Germline CDR1 reads MNHEY; CDR2 reads SVGAGI. The CDR3 has 14 residues. The CDR3 sequence: CASGAGGLGNEQFF. The CDR3 nucleotides read TGTGCCAGCGGCGCAGGGGGGTTGGGCAATGAGCAGTTCTTC.

The chain uses TRBV15 and TRBJ1-1; 7 nucleotides line up with TRBD1. This CDR3 spans 12 amino acids. Germline CDR1 and CDR2: LNHNV and YYDKDF (reference sequence). V dropped 8 bases and J dropped 8; count of bases not matched to a gene: 8. CDR3 protein: CATQRGLSEAFF. CDR3 sequence (DNA): TGTGCCACCCAAAGGGGGCTATCAGAAGCTTTCTTT.